This T cell receptor beta chain is from a study of blood T cell repertoires in COVID-19. Study overall: Specimens from acute and convalescent COVID-19 originated in the United States, Italy and Spain. The cDNA or gDNA used as material had been derived from T cells, B-cell-depleted T cells, or PBMCs.

Per the study methods: Nucleated cell counts were estimated from reference gene primer amplification. TCRdb keeps only in-frame clones here, not all; method: immunoSEQ multiplex PCR. V, J and clone size reflect that table, while D and trimming were determined from the DNA. Among just over 300,000 clones listed, roughly 86% were seen once. The germline V gene encodes CDR1 LNHDA and CDR2 SQIVND (reference sequence). The CDR3 spans 11 residues. V lost 6 bases to trimming and J lost 6 bases, with 8 bases between them. Seattle patients were enrolled during active infection and followed longitudinally. Material for sequencing was peripheral blood. This rearrangement joins TRBV19 to TRBJ1-1; maybe TRBD1 (6 bases). This sequence was found in a woman in her 30s with COVID-19, enrolled during active disease. CDR3 sequence: CASSRTAEAFF. In DNA, the CDR3 is TGTGCCAGTAGCCGGACAGCTGAAGCTTTCTTT.